These 25 T cell receptor beta chains originate from one sample sequenced in a study of identical twins. TCRdb processed the 5' RACE reads anew with MiXCR; each CDR3 protein has one entry. The sample lists about 570,000 distinct CDR3 sequences; 7.5% to 10% were seen once. These data were also filed under a second study, of yellow fever vaccine responses in identical twins.

Sequenced input: PBMCs. The receptors were gathered from a woman aged 18 to 35 in good health.

This clonotype was observed many times. The rearrangement links TRBV5-1 to TRBJ2-5, with a tentative D call TRBD2 (6 bases). Trimming removed 4 bases at V and 2 bases at J, with 12 bases between. Germline loops: CDR1 SGHRS, CDR2 YFSETQ. The CDR3 sequence is 14 residues long. The CDR3 DNA follows: TGCGCCAGCAGCCTAGCGACGGGGCAAGAGACCCAGTACTTC. Translation: CASSLATGQETQYF.

With respect to this clonotype: This may arise from a read error, as a much more abundant clone is one base away. The chain is built from TRBV24-1 and TRBJ2-1; no clear D. The germline CDR1 and CDR2 sequences are KGHDR and SFDVKD. Deletions cut 7 bases from V and 8 bases from J, with 8 bases between. This CDR3 has 11 amino acids. The CDR3 loop reads CATSYIDEQFF. In DNA, the CDR3 is TGTGCCACCAGCTATATCGATGAGCAGTTCTTC.

This clonotype turned up a few times. The rearrangement links TRBV12-3 or TRBV12-4 to TRBJ2-7; 7 nucleotides match TRBD1. This CDR3 has 15 amino acids. V trimming: 2 bases; J trimming: 2 bases; junction bases outside the gene matches: 6. The CDR3 here is CASSLMGTDPYEQYF. The DNA of the CDR3 is TGTGCCAGCAGTTTAATGGGGACAGACCCCTACGAGCAGTACTTC.

This clonotype appeared many times. V gene TRBV2 combines with J gene TRBJ2-5; D is undetermined. V shed 4 bases and J shed 4 bases, with 7 bases lying between them. There are 12 residues in the CDR3. CDR1 is SNHLY and CDR2 is FYNNEI in the germline V gene. The CDR3 spells CASSVTAETQYF. The CDR3 DNA is TGTGCCAGCAGTGTAACAGCAGAGACCCAGTACTTC.

The chain recombines TRBV15 with TRBJ2-1, with D unclear. The germline V gene encodes CDR1 LNHNV and CDR2 YYDKDF (reference sequence). The CDR3 has 16 amino acids. Trimming stripped 1 base from V and 4 bases from J, with 14 bases between. CDR3 in DNA: TGTGCCACCAGCAGAGTTGGGGTTGGCTGGTACAATGAGCAGTTCTTC. Residues: CATSRVGVGWYNEQFF.

The sample holds many counts of this clonotype. The genes are TRBV20-1 and TRBJ2-1; maybe TRBD2 (5 bases). Trimming cost V 0 bases and J 4 bases, with 13 bases left between them. The CDR3 has 15 amino acids. CDR1 DFQATT and CDR2 SNEGSKA come from the germline V gene (reference sequence). In DNA form, the CDR3 reads TGCAGTGCTAGAGATGTCGAAAGCGGTTACAATGAGCAGTTCTTC. Protein: CSARDVESGYNEQFF.

The V gene is TRBV6-4, the J gene TRBJ2-2; 7 bases agree with TRBD1. V gave up 4 bases and J gave up 5 bases; unmatched junction bases: 16. The CDR3 is made up of 18 amino acids. The germline gives CDR1 MRHNA, CDR2 SNTAGT. This CDR3 reads CASSVGAYPDRETGELFF. Here the CDR3 DNA reads TGTGCCAGCAGTGTGGGCGCCTACCCCGACAGGGAAACCGGGGAGCTGTTTTTT.

There are many counts of this clonotype. This chain connects TRBV9 to TRBJ2-2; D is undetermined. V was shortened by 3 bases and J by 3 bases, with 9 bases between the two germline ends. Germline V gene sequence: CDR1 SGDLS, CDR2 YYNGEE. This CDR3 region has 14 residues. The CDR3, as DNA: TGTGCCAGCAGCGCCAACTCCTACACCGGGGAGCTGTTTTTT. It encodes CASSANSYTGELFF.

This clonotype was detected many times. The J gene is TRBJ2-7, the V gene TRBV7-6, with D uncertain. The CDR3 consists of 15 residues. Germline assignment: CDR1 SGHVS and CDR2 FNYEAQ. Between the trimmed V and J ends, which lost 5 bases and 1 base, there was a span of 15 bases. CDR3 coding DNA: TGTGCCAGCAGCCTACAAACCGGGCCTTCCTACGAGCAGTACTTC. As protein: CASSLQTGPSYEQYF.

A word on this clonotype: A read error may be the cause here, since a much bigger clone is one base away. The chain combines TRBV7-3 with TRBJ2-3; 7 bases map to TRBD2. Germline V CDR1 and CDR2: SGHTA, FQGTGA. This CDR3 is built from 15 residues. V was pared by 3 bases and J by 7 bases, with 10 bases of the junction left unmatched. The CDR3 here is CASSFRRGNSNTQYF. The CDR3 DNA sequence: TGTGCCAGCAGCTTCCGGCGGGGGAATTCGAATACGCAGTATTTT.

This clonotype was counted between two and nine times. The rearrangement links TRBV5-1 to TRBJ2-5; tentatively, D is TRBD1 or TRBD2 (5 bases each). Trimming removed 4 bases at V and 2 bases at J, with 12 bases between. The germline CDR1 and CDR2 sequences are SGHRS and YFSETQ. The CDR3 extends over 14 amino acids. The CDR3 loop reads CASSLYGAQETQYF. CDR3 sequence (DNA): TGCGCCAGCAGCCTATACGGGGCACAAGAGACCCAGTACTTC.

This chain joins TRBV7-2 and TRBJ2-5; TRBD1 might be the D (7 bases). Trimming shortened V by 5 bases and J by 9 bases, and 13 bases separated the two germline ends. CDR3 length equals 12 residues. From germline, CDR1 is SGHTA and CDR2 FQGNSA. In nucleotides, the CDR3 is TGTGCCAGCAGCGGGGGACAGCGGGCCCAGTACTTC. Amino acids: CASSGGQRAQYF.

Only a few counts were recorded for this clonotype. The chain uses TRBV7-9 and TRBJ1-4; D call uncertain. This CDR3 has 16 residues. The V end was cut by 2 bases, the J end by 0 bases, with 10 bases between. Looked up from germline, CDR1 is SEHNR and CDR2 is FQNEAQ (reference sequence). The CDR3 is CASSLLSAPTNEKLFF. The DNA of the CDR3 is TGTGCCAGCAGCTTATTGTCAGCTCCAACTAATGAAAAACTGTTTTTT.

This clonotype was recorded a few times. The chain carries TRBV5-1 and TRBJ2-3; D gene uncertain. This CDR3 spans 14 amino acids. The V end lost 1 base, the J end lost 4 bases, and 10 bases lay between the germline ends. Germline CDR1 SGHRS, CDR2 YFSETQ. DNA of the CDR3: TGCGCCAGCAGCTTGCCTAGTGGTTCAGATACGCAGTATTTT. It is translated as CASSLPSGSDTQYF. Together with reference TRBV5-1 and TRBJ2-3, the CDR3 gives the full variable domain: KAGVTQTPRYLIKTRGQQVTLSCSPISGHRSVSWYQQTPGQGLQFLFEYFSETQRNKGNFPGRFSGRQFSNSRSEMNVSTLELGDSALYLCASSLPSGSDTQYFGPGTRLTVL.

There are a few counts of this clonotype. The V and J genes are TRBV21-1 and TRBJ2-1; TRBD1, the D gene given by the table, was not confirmed from the DNA. TRBV21-1 is a recognized pseudogene. The CDR3 is made up of 16 amino acids. The CDR3 region is CASSKCRRGFYNEQFF. The DNA for the CDR3 is TGTGCCAGCAGCAAATGCCGCAGGGGGTTTTACAATGAGCAGTTCTTC.

This clonotype was observed many times. The germline gene is not matched at one end of the junction; a read error may be the cause. The chain links TRBV5-1 to TRBJ2-5; D is unclear. The germline V gene has CDR1 SGHRS and CDR2 YFSETQ. This CDR3 has 13 residues. The CDR3 protein is CASSLAHQETQYF. In DNA form, the CDR3 reads TGTGCCAGCAGCTTAGCACACCAAGAGACCCAGTACTTC.

This chain uses TRBV6-1 with TRBJ2-7; the match to TRBD2 covers 12 bases. Germline lookup yields CDR1 MNHNS and CDR2 SASEGT. The CDR3 extends over 16 amino acids. V was clipped by 5 bases and J by 4 bases; unmatched bases: 9. CDR3: CASSQSTSGGHYEQYF. CDR3 sequence (DNA): TGTGCCAGCAGTCAATCCACTAGCGGGGGGCATTACGAGCAGTACTTC.

This clonotype has at least ten counts. This chain uses TRBV10-3 with TRBJ2-1, with 12 bases that match TRBD2. This CDR3 is built from 13 residues. Germline lookup yields CDR1 ENHRY and CDR2 SYGVKD. With 11 bases clipped from V and 5 bases from J, the junction kept 4 bases outside the gene matches. The CDR3 sequence is CAASGRENNEQFF. CDR3 coding DNA: TGTGCCGCTAGCGGGAGGGAAAACAATGAGCAGTTCTTC.

This clonotype was found a few times. The J gene is TRBJ2-2, the V gene TRBV3-1, with 7 bases matching TRBD2. In germline, CDR1 is LGHDT, CDR2 YNNKEL (reference sequence). V lost 0 bases, J lost 5 bases, and 12 bases stayed unmatched. This CDR3 spans 18 amino acids. The CDR3 DNA reads TGTGCCAGCAGCCAAGAGAGGCTAGCGGCCTGGGGGACCGGGGAGCTGTTTTTT. Translated, it gives CASSQERLAAWGTGELFF.

This clonotype turned up a few times. Here the CDR3 reads CSARAGTGATYEQYF. DNA for the CDR3: TGCAGTGCTAGAGCCGGGACAGGGGCTACCTACGAGCAGTACTTC. The gene calls are TRBV20-1 and TRBJ2-7; 10 positions agree with TRBD1. This CDR3 is built from 15 residues. Germline CDR1 DFQATT, CDR2 SNEGSKA (reference sequence). The V segment lost 1 base and the J segment 2 bases; nucleotides outside the gene matches: 5.

This clonotype was picked up many times. The chain links TRBV3-1 to TRBJ2-3; 12 bases fit TRBD2. Germline V gene lookup returns CDR1 LGHDT and CDR2 YNNKEL (reference sequence). The CDR3 loop spans 15 amino acids. Germline trimming cut 0 bases from V and 7 bases from J; bases unmatched to any gene: 2. CDR3 nucleotide sequence: TGTGCCAGCAGCCAAGATCGGACTAGCGGGAATACGCAGTATTTT. Translated: CASSQDRTSGNTQYF.

The genes are TRBV29-1 and TRBJ2-7; D possibly corresponds to TRBD1 (5 bases). V lost 3 bases and J lost 3, with 12 bases in between. Germline CDR1 SQVTM, CDR2 ANQGSEA. This CDR3 is 13 amino acids long. CDR3 sequence: CSVDQGQGYEQYF. The CDR3 nucleotides read TGCAGCGTTGACCAAGGACAAGGCTACGAGCAGTACTTC.

This clonotype was observed a few times. The chain uses TRBV7-9 and TRBJ2-7; D is unclear. The V end lost 3 bases, the J end lost 7 bases, and 10 bases lay between the germline ends. CDR1 is SEHNR, CDR2 FQNEAQ, per germline (reference sequence). This CDR3 spans 12 amino acids. This chain's CDR3 is CASSLAVREQYF. CDR3 nucleotide sequence: TGTGCCAGCAGCTTGGCAGTCAGGGAGCAGTACTTC.

This clonotype was counted a few times. This chain connects TRBV20-1 to TRBJ2-2; possibly TRBD2 for D (6 bases). The CDR3 length is 13 residues. Germline V gene lookup returns CDR1 DFQATT and CDR2 SNEGSKA (reference sequence). V was clipped by 5 bases and J by 3 bases, with 10 bases between them. The CDR3 nucleotides read TGCAGTGCTGGACTACCCTACACCGGGGAGCTGTTTTTT. The encoded protein is CSAGLPYTGELFF.

The chain couples TRBV7-2 to TRBJ2-1, with D perhaps matching TRBD2 (6 bases). Germline CDR1 reads SGHTA; CDR2 reads FQGNSA. Trimming pared 8 bases from V and 5 bases from J, leaving 16 bases between. The CDR3 length is 14 residues. The chain's CDR3 is CASGFPGTHNEQFF. The CDR3 DNA follows: TGTGCCAGCGGATTCCCGGGGACTCACAATGAGCAGTTCTTC. Full variable domain (outside the CDR3, taken from reference TRBV7-2 and TRBJ2-1): GAGVSQSPSNKVTEKGKDVELRCDPISGHTALYWYRQSLGQGLEFLIYFQGNSAPDKSGLPSDRFSAERTGGSVSTLTIQRTQQEDSAVYLCASGFPGTHNEQFFGPGTRLTVL.